Shown below are 12 T cell receptor beta chains from a single sample sequenced in a study of T cells after yellow fever vaccination. TCRdb passed the 5' RACE reads through MiXCR, listing each CDR3 protein once. The repertoire holds about 340,000 distinct CDR3 sequences, about 8.7% seen once, with roughly 18% in the top ten. Material: PBMCs, obtained on the day of the first yellow fever vaccination. The receptors were gathered from a man aged 18-30 years who received the YFV17D yellow fever vaccine.

There are a few counts of this clonotype. CDR3 loop: CASSGTSGVPGELFF. For the CDR3, the DNA is TGTGCCAGCAGCGGGACTAGCGGGGTGCCCGGGGAGCTGTTTTTT. V gene TRBV9 combines with J gene TRBJ2-2, with 12 bases matching TRBD2. The V and J ends lost 3 bases and 6 bases, in that order; junction bases with no gene match: 3. Germline V gene lookup returns CDR1 SGDLS and CDR2 YYNGEE. The length of the CDR3 is 15 residues.

The chain has TRBV5-1 and TRBJ1-5; D remains unclear. V was shortened by 5 bases and J by 3 bases, with 15 bases between the two germline ends. Germline V gene lookup returns CDR1 SGHRS and CDR2 YFSETQ. CDR3 size: 15 residues. The CDR3 loop reads CASRPRSGNNQPQHF. CDR3 bases: TGCGCCAGCAGACCCAGAAGTGGGAACAATCAGCCCCAGCATTTT.

This chain uses TRBV20-1 with TRBJ2-2; 9 bases map to TRBD1. V gave up 4 bases and J gave up 1 base; unmatched junction bases: 7. The CDR3 is 16 amino acids. In germline, CDR1 is DFQATT, CDR2 SNEGSKA (reference sequence). CDR3 sequence: CSAILPGQGNTGELFF. The CDR3 region has the DNA TGCAGTGCTATTCTGCCGGGACAGGGGAACACCGGGGAGCTGTTTTTT.

This clonotype was seen a handful of times. The chain links TRBV4-2 to TRBJ1-1, with D uncertain. V dropped 1 base and J dropped 7 bases, with 10 bases sitting between them. This CDR3 comprises 13 residues. Germline V gives CDR1 LGHNA, CDR2 YNFKEQ. The CDR3: CASSQGAENEAFF. CDR3 sequence (DNA): TGTGCCAGCAGCCAAGGAGCAGAGAATGAAGCTTTCTTT.

The chain employs TRBV6-5 and TRBJ2-2; no clear D gene. Germline V gene data show CDR1 as MNHEY and CDR2 as SVGAGI. The ends were cut back, 1 base at V and 3 bases at J, with 6 bases in the middle. CDR3 size: 14 residues. The CDR3 bases are TGTGCCAGCAGTTACTTCGGTTACACCGGGGAGCTGTTTTTT. It yields the protein CASSYFGYTGELFF.

This clonotype was found a few times. J is TRBJ1-1 and V is TRBV6-5; D gene uncertain. Trimming cost V 0 bases and J 6 bases, with 11 bases left between them. There are 14 residues in the CDR3. Germline CDR1 MNHEY, CDR2 SVGAGI. The CDR3 nucleotides read TGTGCCAGCAGTTACTCTAGGTGGAAGGCTGAAGCTTTCTTT. This encodes CASSYSRWKAEAFF.

The chain joins TRBV12-5 to TRBJ1-2, with D perhaps matching TRBD1 (6 bases). Germline CDR1 reads LGHNT; CDR2 reads FRNRAP. The CDR3 runs to 16 residues. The V and J ends lost 5 bases and 4 bases respectively, with 20 bases between them. The CDR3: CASGLHRQAVAYGYTF. CDR3 DNA: TGTGCTAGTGGTCTTCACCGACAGGCCGTGGCCTATGGCTACACCTTC. The full variable domain, with the rest looked up from reference TRBV12-5 and TRBJ1-2, is DARVTQTPRHKVTEMGQEVTMRCQPILGHNTVFWYRQTMMQGLELLAYFRNRAPLDDSGMPKDRFSAEMPDATLATLKIQPSEPRDSAVYFCASGLHRQAVAYGYTFGSGTRLTVV.

The rearrangement joins TRBV2 to TRBJ2-2; no clear D. Germline V lookup: CDR1 SNHLY, CDR2 FYNNEI. The CDR3 is made up of 11 amino acids. Between the trimmed V and J ends, which lost 9 bases and 6 bases, there was a span of 8 bases. CDR3 sequence reads: CASRVAGELFF. DNA for the CDR3: TGTGCCAGTCGGGTTGCCGGGGAGCTGTTTTTT.

The CDR3 loop is CASSVTGLGNYEQYF. The CDR3 DNA follows: TGCGCCAGCAGCGTGACAGGATTGGGGAACTACGAGCAGTACTTC. This chain uses TRBV5-1 with TRBJ2-7, with D possibly matching TRBD1 (6 bases). Germline CDR1 SGHRS, CDR2 YFSETQ. The CDR3 is made up of 15 amino acids. V lost 4 bases and J lost 3, with 17 bases in between.

This chain connects TRBV4-3 to TRBJ2-3; D is undetermined. Looked up from germline, CDR1 is LGHNA and CDR2 is YSLEER. This CDR3 is built from 14 residues. With 0 bases removed from V and 2 bases from J, the gap between germline ends came to 6 bases. In DNA, the CDR3 is TGCGCCAGCAGCCAAGATCCTTTCACAGATACGCAGTATTTT. This codes for CASSQDPFTDTQYF.

The V and J genes are TRBV6-1 and TRBJ2-1; D is possibly TRBD1 (6 bases). Germline V CDR1 and CDR2: MNHNS, SASEGT. This CDR3 is built from 15 residues. Trimming stripped 7 bases from V and 0 bases from J, with 13 bases between. The CDR3 region is CASTLDSSSYNEQFF. The CDR3, as DNA: TGTGCCAGCACCTTGGACAGCAGCTCCTACAATGAGCAGTTCTTC.

This chain links TRBV15 with TRBJ2-1; tentatively, D is TRBD1 (6 bases). Germline V gives CDR1 LNHNV, CDR2 YYDKDF (reference sequence). V lost 0 bases, J lost 6 bases, and 21 bases lay in between. The CDR3 is 18 amino acids. CDR3 nucleotide sequence: TGTGCCACCAGCAGAGAGCTGACCCAGGGGCTTCAGCCCAATGAGCAGTTCTTC. Translation gives CATSRELTQGLQPNEQFF.